The 9 T cell receptor beta chains presented below share a single source sample, sequenced in a study of read filtering for tumor transcriptome and immune sequencing. From around 440 ng of RNA, a library with molecular barcoded alpha/delta and beta/gamma adaptors was made. MiXCR was run by TCRdb on the reads, yielding one entry per CDR3 protein. Of roughly 130,000 distinct CDR3 sequences in the sample, roughly 13% were seen once. The sequenced material came from a population of CD138-negative cells sorted from bone marrow. The receptors originated from a donor at least 40 years old with multiple myeloma.

This clonotype was picked up many times. The chain recombines TRBV7-2 with TRBJ2-5; D is uncertain. V was trimmed by 2 bases and J by 1 base, leaving 8 bases between them. Germline V gives CDR1 SGHTA, CDR2 FQGNSA. This CDR3 is built from 14 residues. The CDR3 sequence: CASSLFGGQETQYF. CDR3 in DNA: TGTGCCAGCAGCTTATTCGGCGGCCAAGAGACCCAGTACTTC.

This clonotype came up many times. The gene calls are TRBV7-2 and TRBJ1-6, with a possible D match to TRBD1 (5 bases). CDR1 is SGHTA and CDR2 is FQGNSA in the germline V gene. V was cut by 1 base and J by 10 bases, with 14 bases left in between. The length of the CDR3 is 15 residues. The CDR3 is CASSLDAGSFSPLHF. The CDR3 bases are TGTGCCAGCAGCTTAGATGCAGGGAGTTTCTCACCCCTCCACTTT.

The sample holds many counts of this clonotype. V and J are TRBV12-3 or TRBV12-4 and TRBJ2-7; a weak D match, TRBD1 (7 bases). V was shortened by 7 bases and J by 6 bases, with 13 bases between the two germline ends. The CDR3 sequence is 12 residues long. CDR3 sequence: CASTPGGGEQYF. CDR3 nucleotide sequence: TGTGCCAGCACCCCAGGGGGAGGCGAGCAGTACTTC.

This clonotype was seen at least ten times. The rearrangement joins TRBV18 to TRBJ2-3, with D perhaps TRBD1 (6 bases). CDR1 KGHSH and CDR2 LQKENI come from the germline V gene. The CDR3 is 16 residues long. Trimming left V 0 bases short and J 0 bases short, with 10 bases between. The CDR3 reads CASSPPVGASTDTQYF. The CDR3 nucleotides read TGTGCCAGCTCACCACCGGTGGGGGCTAGCACAGATACGCAGTATTTT.

Details on this clonotype: Since a much larger clone is just one base distant, this may be a read error. The V call is TRBV27, the J call TRBJ2-6; 7 nucleotides align to TRBD2. V lost 3 bases to trimming and J lost 11 bases; unmatched junction nucleotides: 13. CDR3 length: 16 amino acids. Germline V gene data show CDR1 as MNHEY and CDR2 as SMNVEV (reference sequence). In nucleotides, the CDR3 is TGTGCCAGCAGTTTGGGGGGGGAGGGGCCAGGCGACGTCCTGACTTTC. It specifies CASSLGGEGPGDVLTF.

This clonotype was counted many times. The chain is built from TRBV20-1 and TRBJ2-1, with TRBD2 identical over 7 bases. Unmatched junction bases numbered 6, after V lost 4 bases and J lost 0 bases. The germline V gene has CDR1 DFQATT and CDR2 SNEGSKA (reference sequence). The CDR3 spans 15 residues. For the CDR3, the DNA is TGCAGTGCTAAGAGCGGGATGAGCTCCTACAATGAGCAGTTCTTC. This codes for CSAKSGMSSYNEQFF.

This clonotype was found many times. This sequence joins TRBV5-5 and TRBJ2-7; D is unclear. The CDR3 contains 16 residues. V lost 0 bases and J lost 3, with 16 bases in between. Germline-derived CDR1 and CDR2 are SGHKS and YYEKEE (reference sequence). The chain's CDR3 is CASSLGWAIQIYEQYF. The CDR3 nucleotides are TGTGCCAGCAGCTTGGGATGGGCCATCCAAATCTACGAGCAGTACTTC.

This clonotype was counted ten times or more. The rearrangement uses TRBV29-1 and TRBJ2-1; 10 bases align to TRBD2. Germline V gene sequence: CDR1 SQVTM, CDR2 ANQGSEA. With V trimmed by 8 bases and J by 6 bases, 10 bases remained unmatched. There are 14 residues in the CDR3. The CDR3 loop is CSISSGSSTNEQFF. In nucleotides, the CDR3 is TGCAGCATTTCTAGCGGGAGTTCTACCAATGAGCAGTTCTTC.

This clonotype was recorded at least ten times. This chain joins TRBV19 and TRBJ2-3; 11 nucleotides line up with TRBD1. The CDR3 loop spans 15 amino acids. J was trimmed by 4 bases and V by 5 bases; bases with no gene match: 5. The germline V gene encodes CDR1 LNHDA and CDR2 SQIVND (reference sequence). The CDR3 DNA sequence: TGTGCCAGTAGTCGCGGGACAGGGGGATCAGATACGCAGTATTTT. Protein product: CASSRGTGGSDTQYF.